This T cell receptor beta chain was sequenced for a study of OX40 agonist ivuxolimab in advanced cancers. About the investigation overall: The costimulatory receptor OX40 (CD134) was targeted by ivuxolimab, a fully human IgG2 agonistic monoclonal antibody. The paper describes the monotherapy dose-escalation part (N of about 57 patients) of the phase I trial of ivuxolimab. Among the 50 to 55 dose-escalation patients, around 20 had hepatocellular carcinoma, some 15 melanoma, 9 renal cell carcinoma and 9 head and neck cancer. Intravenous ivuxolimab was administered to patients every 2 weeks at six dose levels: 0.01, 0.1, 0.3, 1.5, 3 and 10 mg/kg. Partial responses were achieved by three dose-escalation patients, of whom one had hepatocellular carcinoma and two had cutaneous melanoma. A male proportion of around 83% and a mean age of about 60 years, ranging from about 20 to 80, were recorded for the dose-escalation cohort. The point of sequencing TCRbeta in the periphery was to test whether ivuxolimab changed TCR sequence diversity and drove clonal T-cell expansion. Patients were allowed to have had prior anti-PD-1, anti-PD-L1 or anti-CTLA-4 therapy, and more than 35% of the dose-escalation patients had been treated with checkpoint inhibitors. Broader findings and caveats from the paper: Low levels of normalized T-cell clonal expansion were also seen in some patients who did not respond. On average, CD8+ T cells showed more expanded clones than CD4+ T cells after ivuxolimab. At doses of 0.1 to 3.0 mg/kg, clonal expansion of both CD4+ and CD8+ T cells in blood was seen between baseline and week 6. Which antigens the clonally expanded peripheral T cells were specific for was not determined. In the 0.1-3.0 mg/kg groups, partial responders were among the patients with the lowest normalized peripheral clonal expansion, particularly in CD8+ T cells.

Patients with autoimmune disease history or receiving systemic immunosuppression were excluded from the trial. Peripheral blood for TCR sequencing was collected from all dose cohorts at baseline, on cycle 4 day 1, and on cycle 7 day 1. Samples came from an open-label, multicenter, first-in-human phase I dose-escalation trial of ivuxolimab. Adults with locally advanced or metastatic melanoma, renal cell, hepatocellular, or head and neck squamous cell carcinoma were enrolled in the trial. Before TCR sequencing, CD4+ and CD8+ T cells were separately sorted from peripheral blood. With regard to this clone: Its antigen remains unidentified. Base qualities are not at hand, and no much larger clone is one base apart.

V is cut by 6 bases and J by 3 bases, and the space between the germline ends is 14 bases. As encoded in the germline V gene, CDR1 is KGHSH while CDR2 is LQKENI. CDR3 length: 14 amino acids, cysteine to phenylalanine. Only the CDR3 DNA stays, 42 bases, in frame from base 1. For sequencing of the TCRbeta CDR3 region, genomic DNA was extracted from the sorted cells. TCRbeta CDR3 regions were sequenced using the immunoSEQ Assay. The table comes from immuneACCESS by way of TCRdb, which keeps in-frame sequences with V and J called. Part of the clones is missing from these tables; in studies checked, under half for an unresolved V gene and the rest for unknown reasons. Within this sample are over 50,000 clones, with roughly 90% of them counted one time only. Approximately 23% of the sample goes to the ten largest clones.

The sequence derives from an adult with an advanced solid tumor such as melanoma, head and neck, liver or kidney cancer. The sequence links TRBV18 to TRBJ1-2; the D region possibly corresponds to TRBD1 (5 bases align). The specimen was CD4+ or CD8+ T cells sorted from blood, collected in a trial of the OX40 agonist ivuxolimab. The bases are TGTGCCAGCTCGCCAGACTGGGGGGACTATGGCTACACCTTC. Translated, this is CASSPDWGDYGYTF.